This T cell receptor beta chain was sequenced for a study of blood T cell repertoires in COVID-19. Study-wide context: Sites in the United States, Italy and Spain provided acute and convalescent COVID-19 samples.

Germline V gives CDR1 MGHRA, CDR2 YSYEKL. The CDR3 runs to 18 residues. Trimming shortened V by 6 bases and J by 6 bases, and 30 bases separated the two germline ends. Resolution of symptoms, clearance, or two negative PCRs was present in recovered Cohort 3 donors. In the original analysis: The authors estimated nucleated cell counts from reference gene primer amplification. Sequencing was performed with immunoSEQ multiplex PCR; in TCRdb, only in-frame clones are kept and a portion is missing. From that table come the V and J calls and clone size; the DNA was used to work out D and trimming. Of 200,000 to 250,000 clones listed, roughly 90% are singletons.

Sequencing was carried out using PBMCs or T cells enriched from blood (not recorded which). The V call is TRBV4-1, the J call TRBJ2-7; D is possibly TRBD2 (6 bases). The receptor comes from a woman in her thirties who had recovered from COVID-19. The DNA for the CDR3 is TGCGCCAGCAGTCACCTACTTAGTCGGGACTTTCAACCGGGCGAGCAGTACTTC. Amino acids: CASSHLLSRDFQPGEQYF.